A single T cell receptor (beta chain) is shown here with its context. Its specificity is unknown. These data come from a study of cytomegalovirus exposure and HLA in healthy donors. Whole-study findings and limits: Rare sequences made up most TCRs, while some public TCRs were found in many donors. The authors excluded some V segments, including TRBV6-2 and TRBV6-3, as indistinguishable.

The PCR employed 60 Vbeta primers together with 13 Jbeta primers. Generated by immunoSEQ multiplex PCR, the TCRdb table keeps only in-frame clones and is missing some. The sample includes 45,000 to 55,000 clones. There are 16 residues in the CDR3. V lost 2 bases and J 0 bases, leaving 11 bases between the germline ends. Germline V gene lookup returns CDR1 SGHRS and CDR2 YFSETQ. The specimen sequenced was PBMCs. This rearrangement joins TRBV5-1 to TRBJ1-4; D gene uncertain. The TCR was taken from a woman in her forties or fifties in good health and CMV-seropositive. CDR3 sequence: CASSFGLGATNEKLFF. The DNA of the CDR3 is TGCGCCAGCAGCTTTGGCCTGGGAGCAACTAATGAAAAACTGTTTTTT.